Listed below are T cell receptor beta chains from one sample, sequenced in a study of spatial heterogeneity in lung cancer. TCRdb reprocessed the 5' RACE reads via MiXCR and lists one record per CDR3 protein. The sample holds approximately 3,300 distinct CDR3 sequences, roughly 3.4% seen once. The input for sequencing was lung tumor tissue, taken at surgery. These receptors came from a male donor with early-stage non-small cell lung cancer. Both conserved end residues are part of each CDR3. The order of the fields is V gene, clone size, D gene, CDR3 length, J gene, CDR3 DNA, CDR3 protein. A D gene is named only where the DNA matches it firmly. Size is stated for part of the rows, as once, few or many counts, or as a class when the clone is expanded.

TRBV30	many	TRBD1	14	TRBJ2-7	TGTGCCTGGAGCTTCGGGACAGGGGCTTACGAGCAGTACTTC	CAWSFGTGAYEQYF
TRBV27	many	-	13	TRBJ1-1	TGTGCCAGCAGTCTGGCCTCGAACACTGAAGCTTTCTTT	CASSLASNTEAFF
TRBV7-2	-	-	16	TRBJ1-3	TGTGCCAGCAGCCGGCCCGGGGGTAACTCTGGAAACACCATATATTTT	CASSRPGGNSGNTIYF
TRBV2	many	-	11	TRBJ2-3	TGTGCCAGCAAAGTCCTGGATACGCAGTATTTT	CASKVLDTQYF
TRBV7-2	medium-sized	TRBD2	16	TRBJ2-3	TGTGCCAGCAGCTTAGTAGCGGGGGCCACCACAGATACGCAGTATTTT	CASSLVAGATTDTQYF
TRBV10-3	medium-sized	-	13	TRBJ2-6	TGTGCCATCTGGGTCTCTGGGGCCAACGTCCTGACTTTC	CAIWVSGANVLTF
TRBV20-1	many	-	12	TRBJ2-1	TGCAGTGCTAGTATCTCTCGTTTTGAGCAGTTCTTC	CSASISRFEQFF
TRBV12-3/TRBV12-4	medium-sized	-	13	TRBJ1-1	TGTGCCAGCAGTTTTAAGGCCGGGAGCGAAGCTTTCTTT	CASSFKAGSEAFF
TRBV27	few	-	15	TRBJ1-5	TGTGCCAGCTCCCAATCTCCGGGGGAGGACCAGCCCCAGCATTTT	CASSQSPGEDQPQHF
TRBV3-1	medium-sized	-	16	TRBJ1-2	TGTGCCAGCAGCCAAGGTTCTCGGGACTTTTACTATGGCTACACCTTC	CASSQGSRDFYYGYTF
TRBV7-2	medium-sized	TRBD1	14	TRBJ1-1	TGTGCCAGCAGCGCGGGACAGACGAACACTGAAGCTTTCTTT	CASSAGQTNTEAFF
TRBV6-1	medium-sized	-	13	TRBJ1-5	TGTGCCAGCGCCAGGGGTATCAATCAGCCCCAGCATTTT	CASARGINQPQHF
TRBV28	-	-	15	TRBJ1-2	TGTGCCAGCAGTGCCCGAGGGACGGAAGACTATGGCTACACCTTC	CASSARGTEDYGYTF
TRBV6-2/TRBV6-3	medium-sized	TRBD1	14	TRBJ2-7	TGTGCCAGCAGTGAGACAGGGGGCATCTACGAGCAGTACTTC	CASSETGGIYEQYF
TRBV5-6	medium-sized	TRBD2	15	TRBJ2-3	TGTGCCAGCAGCTTGGCGCCGGGGGGGACAGATACGCAGTATTTT	CASSLAPGGTDTQYF
TRBV12-3/TRBV12-4	medium-sized	TRBD1	13	TRBJ2-7	TGTGCCAGCAGTCCTGGACAGGGTTACGAGCAGTACTTC	CASSPGQGYEQYF
TRBV29-1	medium-sized	-	12	TRBJ2-2	TGCAGCGTTGGTGGGCACACCGGGGAGCTGTTTTTT	CSVGGHTGELFF
TRBV28	-	TRBD1	12	TRBJ1-4	TGTGCCACGGGACAGGGGAATGAAAAACTGTTTTTT	CATGQGNEKLFF
TRBV7-9	many	TRBD1	14	TRBJ1-1	TGTGCCAGCATCCCACAGGGGGTGAACACTGAAGCTTTCTTT	CASIPQGVNTEAFF
TRBV6-1	-	-	16	TRBJ1-6	TGTGCCAGCAGTGAAGGGCCCCAATTGGGTGGATCACCCCTCCACTTT	CASSEGPQLGGSPLHF
TRBV10-3	medium-sized	-	14	TRBJ2-3	TGTGCCATCAGTGAGTCGATTGGCGCGGATACGCAGTATTTT	CAISESIGADTQYF
TRBV27	medium-sized	-	16	TRBJ1-6	TGTGCCAGCAAAAGTATTTGGGAACAGACCAATTCACCCCTCCACTTT	CASKSIWEQTNSPLHF
TRBV7-8	medium-sized	-	16	TRBJ2-1	TGTGCCAGCAGCCCGGGTAGGCAGGGCTCGCACAATGAGCAGTTCTTC	CASSPGRQGSHNEQFF
TRBV20-1	-	-	15	TRBJ1-2	TGCAGTGCTAGACCGGGACGGTCAGCTAACTATGGCTACACCTTC	CSARPGRSANYGYTF
TRBV6-2/TRBV6-3	medium-sized	-	15	TRBJ1-5	TGTGCCAGCAGGGGAATGGGGTTCCACAATCAGCCCCAGCATTTT	CASRGMGFHNQPQHF
TRBV7-9	-	-	13	TRBJ1-1	TGTGCCAGCAGCTTAGCGTCGGCCACTGAAGCTTTCTTT	CASSLASATEAFF
TRBV7-9	medium-sized	-	13	TRBJ2-1	TGTGCCAGCCTCCGGGACCCATCCCATGAGCAGTTCTTC	CASLRDPSHEQFF
TRBV9	many	-	15	TRBJ2-7	TGTGCCAGCAGCGTTGACCCGGGCCAAACCTACGAGCAGTACTTC	CASSVDPGQTYEQYF
TRBV9	large	-	12	TRBJ1-1	TGTGCCAGCACCTCTCGGCAGGGTGAAGCTTTCTTT	CASTSRQGEAFF
TRBV7-2	medium-sized	-	15	TRBJ1-6	TGTGCCAGCAGCCCAAGGACAGACTATAATTCACCCCTCCACTTT	CASSPRTDYNSPLHF
TRBV11-2	many	-	14	TRBJ1-4	TGTGCCAGCAGCTTAGACTACAATTCGGAAAAACTGTTTTTT	CASSLDYNSEKLFF
TRBV4-2	medium-sized	-	13	TRBJ2-1	TGTGCCAGCAGCCAAGATACGACCAATGAGCAGTTCTTC	CASSQDTTNEQFF
TRBV7-8	medium-sized	-	15	TRBJ2-3	TGTGCCAGCAGCGCCGACCGGAGGGGAGAAGATACGCAGTATTTT	CASSADRRGEDTQYF
TRBV11-1	medium-sized	-	16	TRBJ2-2	TGTGCCAGCGCAGTGCGGGGCCGGCAGAACACCGGGGAGCTGTTTTTT	CASAVRGRQNTGELFF
TRBV2	many	TRBD1	19	TRBJ2-7	TGTGCCAGCAGTGCTAGCTCCCCTGATAAGGACAGGTTCCGCTACGAGCAGTACTTC	CASSASSPDKDRFRYEQYF
TRBV14	many	-	16	TRBJ1-2	TGTGCCAGCAGCCGGACACTAGACAGGTGGAAGAATGGCTACACCTTC	CASSRTLDRWKNGYTF
TRBV7-2	medium-sized	-	13	TRBJ1-2	TGTGCCAGCAGCTTAGCAGTTGGCTATGGCTACACCTTC	CASSLAVGYGYTF
TRBV6-2/TRBV6-3	many	TRBD2	14	TRBJ2-3	TGTGCCATCCGGCGGGGGGCCTACACAGATACGCAGTATTTT	CAIRRGAYTDTQYF
TRBV7-9	medium-sized	-	12	TRBJ2-1	TGTGCCAGCAGCTTAGTGGACAATGAGCAGTTCTTC	CASSLVDNEQFF
TRBV13	large	TRBD1	15	TRBJ2-3	TGTGCCAGCAGCTGGTCGGACAGGGAGACGGATACGCAGTATTTT	CASSWSDRETDTQYF
TRBV7-2	medium-sized	-	14	TRBJ1-6	TGTGCCAGCAGTCTTCAGGGATATAATTCACCCCTCCACTTT	CASSLQGYNSPLHF
TRBV5-5	medium-sized	-	14	TRBJ1-5	TGTGCCAGCAGTTCAGTAGGAACAGGTCAGCCCCAGCATTTT	CASSSVGTGQPQHF
TRBV20-1	medium-sized	TRBD1	14	TRBJ1-1	TGCAGTGCTAGAGACGCAGGGGGCGGCACTGAAGCTTTCTTT	CSARDAGGGTEAFF
TRBV28	medium-sized	-	17	TRBJ1-6	TGTGCCAGCAGTACGGGGGCGTTATACGGGTACAATTCACCCCTCCACTTT	CASSTGALYGYNSPLHF
TRBV12-3/TRBV12-4	medium-sized	TRBD2	15	TRBJ2-1	TGTGCCAGCAGTTTAGGAGGCGGGGGGGCGAATGAGCAGTTCTTC	CASSLGGGGANEQFF
TRBV30	medium-sized	TRBD1	13	TRBJ1-2	TGTGCCTGGAGTGTACAGGGGGCCTATGGCTACACCTTC	CAWSVQGAYGYTF
TRBV12-3/TRBV12-4	few	-	16	TRBJ2-2	TGTGCCAGCAGCCGACCGACAGGAATTAGGACCGGGGAGCTGTTTTTT	CASSRPTGIRTGELFF
TRBV14	medium-sized	-	12	TRBJ2-5	TGTGCCAGCAGCCGGGGCGGGGAGACCCAGTACTTC	CASSRGGETQYF
TRBV10-3	medium-sized	TRBD2	14	TRBJ2-3	TGTGCCATCGCTAGCGGGGGCACCACAGATACGCAGTATTTT	CAIASGGTTDTQYF
TRBV5-1	medium-sized	TRBD2	14	TRBJ2-5	TGCGCCAGCAGCTCGCTAGCGGTCCAAGAGACCCAGTACTTC	CASSSLAVQETQYF
TRBV20-1	medium-sized	-	14	TRBJ1-4	TGCAGTGCTAGAGGCTGGGGGGCTAATGAAAAACTGTTTTTT	CSARGWGANEKLFF